A selection of T cell receptor beta chains follows, all from one sample in a study of cytomegalovirus exposure and HLA in healthy donors. Here immunoSEQ multiplex PCR was the method, and the copy in TCRdb shows in-frame clones only, minus some. The data contain under 200,000 clones, over 75% of them singletons. The sequencing input was PBMCs. Every receptor here comes from a human donor in good health. Each CDR3 is given with its conserved first and last residue. The order of the fields is D gene, V gene, clone size, J gene, CDR3 protein, CDR3 DNA. A D gene is named only where the DNA matches it firmly. Clone size appears in some rows only: once, few, many, or a class for an expanded clone.

d_gene: NA; v_gene: TRBV27; abundance: NA; j_gene: TRBJ2-2; CDR3aa: CASSLISNTGELFF; CDR3nt: TGTGCCAGCAGTTTAATCAGTAACACCGGGGAGCTGTTTTTT
d_gene: NA; v_gene: TRBV5-1; abundance: NA; j_gene: TRBJ2-7; CDR3aa: CASSLDAAYEQYF; CDR3nt: TGCGCCAGCAGCTTGGACGCGGCCTACGAGCAGTACTTC
d_gene: NA; v_gene: TRBV4-1; abundance: few; j_gene: TRBJ2-1; CDR3aa: CASSQGYADNYNEQFF; CDR3nt: TGCGCCAGCAGCCAAGGTTACGCGGATAACTACAATGAGCAGTTCTTC
d_gene: NA; v_gene: TRBV4-3; abundance: NA; j_gene: TRBJ2-5; CDR3aa: CASSLSGQETQYF; CDR3nt: TGCGCCAGCAGCCTCTCAGGCCAAGAGACCCAGTACTTC
d_gene: TRBD2; v_gene: TRBV13; abundance: once; j_gene: TRBJ2-1; CDR3aa: CASSRSPLAGGPGEQFF; CDR3nt: TGTGCCAGCAGCCGATCACCCCTGGCGGGGGGGCCAGGTGAGCAGTTCTTC
d_gene: NA; v_gene: TRBV15; abundance: NA; j_gene: TRBJ1-5; CDR3aa: CATSRDRAGASNQPQHF; CDR3nt: TGTGCCACCAGCAGAGATAGGGCAGGGGCGAGCAATCAGCCCCAGCATTTT
d_gene: TRBD1; v_gene: TRBV6-5; abundance: NA; j_gene: TRBJ1-1; CDR3aa: CASSPGQGAAEAFF; CDR3nt: TGTGCCAGCAGCCCAGGCCAGGGGGCGGCTGAAGCTTTCTTT
d_gene: TRBD1; v_gene: TRBV6-5; abundance: few; j_gene: TRBJ2-7; CDR3aa: CASSYGTDSYEQYF; CDR3nt: TGTGCCAGCAGTTACGGGACAGACTCCTACGAGCAGTACTTC
d_gene: TRBD1; v_gene: TRBV10-3; abundance: NA; j_gene: TRBJ1-2; CDR3aa: CAISGGNRGLIGYTF; CDR3nt: TGTGCCATCAGTGGCGGTAACAGGGGGCTCATCGGCTACACCTTC
d_gene: NA; v_gene: TRBV15; abundance: NA; j_gene: TRBJ1-1; CDR3aa: CATRCWAPLPF; CDR3nt: TGTGCCACCAGATGTTGGGCCCCCCTCCCATTT
d_gene: TRBD1; v_gene: TRBV11-3; abundance: NA; j_gene: TRBJ2-1; CDR3aa: CASKSDRGSLGEQFF; CDR3nt: TGTGCCAGCAAGTCGGACAGGGGGTCTTTGGGGGAGCAGTTCTTC
d_gene: NA; v_gene: TRBV7-8; abundance: NA; j_gene: TRBJ2-7; CDR3aa: CASSLGGGAAPYEQYF; CDR3nt: TGTGCCAGCAGCTTAGGTGGTGGTGCTGCGCCTTACGAGCAGTACTTC
d_gene: TRBD2; v_gene: TRBV14; abundance: NA; j_gene: TRBJ2-3; CDR3aa: CASSFAGLAVTDTQYF; CDR3nt: TGTGCCAGCAGCTTCGCCGGACTAGCCGTAACAGATACGCAGTATTTT
d_gene: NA; v_gene: TRBV4-1; abundance: few; j_gene: TRBJ1-2; CDR3aa: CASRSLGSNYGYTF; CDR3nt: TGCGCCAGCAGAAGTCTCGGGTCTAACTATGGCTACACCTTC
d_gene: NA; v_gene: TRBV2; abundance: NA; j_gene: TRBJ2-7; CDR3aa: CASSEALEYRTFSYEQYF; CDR3nt: TGTGCCAGCAGTGAAGCGCTTGAGTATCGGACATTCTCCTACGAGCAGTACTTC
d_gene: NA; v_gene: TRBV12-5; abundance: NA; j_gene: TRBJ2-3; CDR3aa: CASGAPVGGSTQYF; CDR3nt: TGTGCTAGTGGTGCCCCCGTAGGGGGAAGTACGCAGTATTTT
d_gene: NA; v_gene: TRBV5-1; abundance: NA; j_gene: TRBJ2-3; CDR3aa: CASSRGTPTDTQYF; CDR3nt: TGCGCCAGCAGCAGAGGGACTCCCACAGATACGCAGTATTTT
d_gene: TRBD2; v_gene: TRBV19; abundance: NA; j_gene: TRBJ2-3; CDR3aa: CASSIYHGLAGSTDTQYF; CDR3nt: TGTGCCAGTAGTATATATCACGGGCTAGCGGGAAGCACAGATACGCAGTATTTT
d_gene: TRBD1; v_gene: TRBV5-1; abundance: NA; j_gene: TRBJ1-1; CDR3aa: CASSAGTGSTEAFF; CDR3nt: TGCGCCAGCAGCGCCGGGACAGGGAGCACTGAAGCTTTCTTT
d_gene: NA; v_gene: TRBV25-1; abundance: NA; j_gene: TRBJ2-5; CDR3aa: CASSEDSQETQYF; CDR3nt: TGTGCCAGCAGTGAAGACAGCCAAGAGACCCAGTACTTC
d_gene: TRBD1; v_gene: TRBV6-1; abundance: NA; j_gene: TRBJ1-1; CDR3aa: CASGRDRGARAEAFF; CDR3nt: TGTGCCAGCGGCCGGGACAGGGGGGCCCGCGCTGAAGCTTTCTTT
d_gene: NA; v_gene: TRBV5-1; abundance: NA; j_gene: TRBJ1-1; CDR3aa: CASSPTGLGTEAFF; CDR3nt: TGCGCCAGCAGCCCGACAGGACTTGGCACTGAAGCTTTCTTT
d_gene: TRBD2; v_gene: TRBV19; abundance: once; j_gene: TRBJ2-7; CDR3aa: CASSIAPTSIYEQYF; CDR3nt: TGTGCCAGTAGTATAGCCCCGACTAGCATCTACGAGCAGTACTTC
d_gene: NA; v_gene: TRBV5-4; abundance: NA; j_gene: TRBJ2-4; CDR3aa: CASSRSGSKNIQYF; CDR3nt: TGTGCCAGCAGCCGGTCAGGTTCCAAAAACATTCAGTACTTC
d_gene: NA; v_gene: TRBV29-1; abundance: once; j_gene: TRBJ2-6; CDR3aa: CSVVRAGNGANVLTF; CDR3nt: TGCAGCGTTGTAAGGGCGGGGAACGGGGCCAACGTCCTGACTTTC
d_gene: TRBD1; v_gene: TRBV29-1; abundance: once; j_gene: TRBJ2-3; CDR3aa: CSVADRGLVDTQYF; CDR3nt: TGCAGCGTTGCGGACAGGGGATTGGTAGATACGCAGTATTTT
d_gene: TRBD2; v_gene: TRBV18; abundance: NA; j_gene: TRBJ2-5; CDR3aa: CASGELAGGVQETQYF; CDR3nt: TGTGCCAGCGGAGAACTAGCGGGGGGCGTCCAAGAGACCCAGTACTTC
d_gene: TRBD1; v_gene: TRBV4-3; abundance: NA; j_gene: TRBJ2-2; CDR3aa: CASSPGTGVLVGELFF; CDR3nt: TGCGCCAGCAGCCCAGGGACAGGGGTTCTAGTCGGGGAGCTGTTTTTT
d_gene: TRBD1; v_gene: TRBV13; abundance: NA; j_gene: TRBJ1-1; CDR3aa: CASSLVRGLGGTEAFF; CDR3nt: TGTGCCAGCAGCTTAGTCAGGGGGCTTGGTGGGACTGAAGCTTTCTTT
d_gene: NA; v_gene: TRBV10-3; abundance: once; j_gene: TRBJ2-7; CDR3aa: CAISDVTVPGAGEQYF; CDR3nt: TGTGCCATCAGTGACGTCACAGTTCCCGGAGCGGGCGAGCAGTACTTC
d_gene: NA; v_gene: TRBV6-5; abundance: once; j_gene: TRBJ2-5; CDR3aa: CASSQWSGETQYF; CDR3nt: TGTGCCAGCAGTCAGTGGAGTGGCGAGACCCAGTACTTC
d_gene: TRBD1; v_gene: TRBV5-6; abundance: NA; j_gene: TRBJ1-5; CDR3aa: CASSTGTGYTGNQPQHF; CDR3nt: TGTGCCAGCAGCACCGGGACAGGGTATACGGGCAATCAGCCCCAGCATTTT
d_gene: TRBD1; v_gene: TRBV11-2; abundance: NA; j_gene: TRBJ1-4; CDR3aa: CASSPWTGATNEKLFF; CDR3nt: TGTGCCAGCAGCCCATGGACAGGGGCAACTAATGAAAAACTGTTTTTT
d_gene: NA; v_gene: TRBV27; abundance: NA; j_gene: TRBJ2-7; CDR3aa: CASSLSPGKEQYF; CDR3nt: TGTGCCAGCAGTTTATCCCCGGGGAAGGAGCAGTACTTC
d_gene: TRBD1; v_gene: TRBV6-1; abundance: once; j_gene: TRBJ1-4; CDR3aa: CASRRDRGDEKLFF; CDR3nt: TGTGCCAGCAGAAGGGACAGGGGTGATGAAAAACTGTTTTTT
d_gene: TRBD2; v_gene: TRBV7-2; abundance: NA; j_gene: TRBJ2-1; CDR3aa: CASSPTSGSYNEQFF; CDR3nt: TGTGCCAGCAGCCCAACTAGCGGCTCCTACAATGAGCAGTTCTTC
d_gene: NA; v_gene: TRBV19; abundance: NA; j_gene: TRBJ1-1; CDR3aa: CASSIGRGHPHEAFF; CDR3nt: TGTGCCAGTAGTATAGGAAGAGGTCATCCCCATGAGGCTTTCTTT
d_gene: NA; v_gene: TRBV7-2; abundance: NA; j_gene: TRBJ2-3; CDR3aa: CASSRRDTQYF; CDR3nt: TGTGCCAGCAGCCGCCGGGATACGCAGTATTTT
d_gene: TRBD1; v_gene: TRBV10-1; abundance: NA; j_gene: TRBJ1-6; CDR3aa: CASRNKGAYSPLHF; CDR3nt: TGCGCCAGCAGGAATAAGGGGGCTTATTCACCCCTCCACTTT
d_gene: NA; v_gene: TRBV9; abundance: NA; j_gene: TRBJ2-7; CDR3aa: CASSVVGGGLDEQYF; CDR3nt: TGTGCCAGCAGCGTAGTTGGGGGGGGGCTAGACGAGCAGTACTTC